This TCR beta chain was sequenced during a study of T-cell reconstitution after alpha-beta-depleted transplantation in children. Findings and limits, study-wide: Several patients had high TCRbeta diversity at day 60; it came from surviving recipient T cells and thymic progenitors. T-cell numbers and diversity, one year after transplant, stemmed largely from T cells that were newly produced. It was reported that alpha-beta T cells came from several hundred expanded graft clones (about two months after transplant).

This clonotype was recorded at least ten times. Antigen: not known. Using unique molecular identifiers, the investigators prepared the TCRbeta library. TCRdb redid the calling of the PCR reads with MiXCR, one entry per CDR3 protein. The repertoire consists of 200,000 or so distinct CDR3 sequences, with roughly 6% occurring once and the leading ten covering around 4.4%. V lost 5 bases, J lost 7 bases, and 13 bases lay in between. The CDR3 has 12 amino acids. Per the germline V gene, CDR1 is SQVTM and CDR2 is ANQGSEA. The receptor's source is a girl in the first two years of life with combined immunodeficiency, due to receive a stem cell transplant. Sequences were derived from PBMCs, sampled before TCRalphabeta/CD19-depleted stem cell transplant. The chain joins TRBV29-1 to TRBJ2-3, with D unclear. CDR3 in DNA: TGCAGCGTTACGGACGTTTTTTATACGCAGTATTTT. As protein: CSVTDVFYTQYF.